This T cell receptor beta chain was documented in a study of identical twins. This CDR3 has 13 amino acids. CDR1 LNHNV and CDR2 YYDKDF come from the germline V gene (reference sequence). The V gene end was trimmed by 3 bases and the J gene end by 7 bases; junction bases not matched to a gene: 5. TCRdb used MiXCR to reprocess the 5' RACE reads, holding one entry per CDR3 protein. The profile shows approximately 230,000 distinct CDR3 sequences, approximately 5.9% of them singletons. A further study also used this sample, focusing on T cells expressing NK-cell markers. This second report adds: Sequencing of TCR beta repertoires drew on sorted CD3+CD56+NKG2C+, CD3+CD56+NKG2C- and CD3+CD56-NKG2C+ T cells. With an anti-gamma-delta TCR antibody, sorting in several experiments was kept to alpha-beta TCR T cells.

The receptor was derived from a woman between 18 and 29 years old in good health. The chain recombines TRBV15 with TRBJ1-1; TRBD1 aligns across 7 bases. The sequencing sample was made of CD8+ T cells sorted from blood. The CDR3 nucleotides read TGTGCCACCAGCAGCAGGGACAGCATTGAAGCTTTCTTT. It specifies CATSSRDSIEAFF.